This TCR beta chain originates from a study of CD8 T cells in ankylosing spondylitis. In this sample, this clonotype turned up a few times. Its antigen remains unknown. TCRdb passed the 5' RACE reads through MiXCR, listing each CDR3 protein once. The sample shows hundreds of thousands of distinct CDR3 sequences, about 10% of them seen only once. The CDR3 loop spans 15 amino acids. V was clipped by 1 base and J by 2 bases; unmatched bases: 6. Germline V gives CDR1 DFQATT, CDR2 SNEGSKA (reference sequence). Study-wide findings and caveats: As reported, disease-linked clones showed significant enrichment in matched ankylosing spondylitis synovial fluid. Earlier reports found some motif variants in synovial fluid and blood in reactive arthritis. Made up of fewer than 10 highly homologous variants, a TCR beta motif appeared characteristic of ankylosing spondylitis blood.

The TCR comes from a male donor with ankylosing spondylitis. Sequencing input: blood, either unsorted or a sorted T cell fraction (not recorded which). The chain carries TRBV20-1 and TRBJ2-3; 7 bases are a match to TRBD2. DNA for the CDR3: TGCAGTGCTAGAGGAACTAGCGTGGCCACAGATACGCAGTATTTT. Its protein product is CSARGTSVATDTQYF.